This T cell receptor beta chain stems from a study of OX40 agonist ivuxolimab in advanced cancers. Study-wide background: An anti-OX40 (CD134) antibody with agonistic activity, ivuxolimab, was administered to patients.

Data came from immunoSEQ multiplex PCR; TCRdb stores just in-frame clones and leaves some out. The sample has more than 70,000 clones, about 86% seen once. Findings of the study overall: Clones of CD4+ and CD8+ blood T cells grew by week 6 at doses of 0.1 to 3.0 mg/kg.

People who had autoimmune disease history or systemic immunosuppression were excluded. Germline V lookup: CDR1 GTSNPN, CDR2 SVGIG (reference sequence). After removal of 4 bases from V and 4 bases from J, the junction contained 23 bases not matched to a gene. The CDR3 spans 20 residues. About this clone: Antigen specificity is unknown.

This TCR derives from an adult with an advanced solid tumor such as melanoma, head and neck, liver or kidney cancer. The chain couples TRBV30 to TRBJ2-5, with 11 bases identical to TRBD2. The sequencing here drew on CD4+ or CD8+ T cells sorted from blood, taken in a trial of the OX40 agonist ivuxolimab. In DNA form, the CDR3 reads TGTGCCTGGAACCCCTTCGGGGCTAGCGGGGGGCCGGAGGTTCCAGAGACCCAGTACTTC. Its translation is CAWNPFGASGGPEVPETQYF.